The TCR beta chain under discussion was sequenced for a study of radiotherapy plus CTLA-4 blockade in lung cancer. Points from the study as a whole: Researchers report tumor-derived TCR clones expanding in blood after radiotherapy plus ipilimumab.

This clone is a singleton in its sample. Its antigen is unidentified. The method was immunoSEQ multiplex PCR; TCRdb's version includes in-frame clones alone and lacks a portion of them. The sample shows about 80,000 clones, 60% to 85% of them seen only once. This CDR3 comprises 18 residues. With 3 bases clipped from V and 4 bases from J, the junction kept 8 bases outside the gene matches. Germline V gene lookup returns CDR1 KGHSH and CDR2 LQKENI. This TCR derives from a human donor with non-small cell lung cancer whose response to radiotherapy plus ipilimumab could not be evaluated. Some clones in this sample may be carry-over from other donors' samples. The sample was peripheral blood, taken from a patient treated with radiotherapy plus ipilimumab. The chain uses TRBV18 and TRBJ2-3; 15 nucleotides line up with TRBD2. The CDR3 DNA follows: TGTGCCAGCTCACCGATTTGGACTAGCGGGGGGGTCGCAGATACGCAGTATTTT. This codes for CASSPIWTSGGVADTQYF.